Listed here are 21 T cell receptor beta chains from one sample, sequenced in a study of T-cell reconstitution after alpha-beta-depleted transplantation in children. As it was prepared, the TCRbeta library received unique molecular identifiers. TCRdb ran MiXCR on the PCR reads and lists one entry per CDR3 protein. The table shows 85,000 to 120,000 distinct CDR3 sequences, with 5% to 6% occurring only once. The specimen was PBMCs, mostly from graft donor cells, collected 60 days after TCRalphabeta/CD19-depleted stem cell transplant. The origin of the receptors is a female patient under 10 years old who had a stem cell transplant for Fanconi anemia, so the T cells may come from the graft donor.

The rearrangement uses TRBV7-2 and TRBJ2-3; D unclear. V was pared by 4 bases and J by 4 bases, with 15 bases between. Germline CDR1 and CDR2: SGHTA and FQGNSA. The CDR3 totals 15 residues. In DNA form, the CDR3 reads TGTGCCAGCAGCTCCACGCGAACCCTCCCAGATACGCAGTATTTT. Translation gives CASSSTRTLPDTQYF.

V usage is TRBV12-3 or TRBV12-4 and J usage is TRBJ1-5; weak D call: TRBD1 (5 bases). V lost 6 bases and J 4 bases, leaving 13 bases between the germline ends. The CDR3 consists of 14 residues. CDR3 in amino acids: CASSLDRSNQPQHF. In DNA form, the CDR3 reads TGTGCCAGCAGCCTTGACAGAAGTAATCAGCCCCAGCATTTT.

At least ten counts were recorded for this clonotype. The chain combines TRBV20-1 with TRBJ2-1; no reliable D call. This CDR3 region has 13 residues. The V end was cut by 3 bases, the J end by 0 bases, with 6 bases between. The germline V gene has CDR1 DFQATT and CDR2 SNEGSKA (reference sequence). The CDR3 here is CSASIPSYNEQFF. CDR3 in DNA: TGCAGTGCTAGTATCCCCTCCTACAATGAGCAGTTCTTC.

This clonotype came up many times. CDR3 region: CASSARVQDYEQYF. CDR3 in DNA: TGTGCCAGCAGCGCCCGGGTTCAAGACTACGAGCAGTACTTC. V gene TRBV7-2 combines with J gene TRBJ2-7; D unresolved. This CDR3 is 14 amino acids long. V lost 5 bases to trimming and J lost 3 bases, with 14 bases between them. Germline V lookup: CDR1 SGHTA, CDR2 FQGNSA. The full variable domain, with the rest looked up from reference TRBV7-2 and TRBJ2-7, is GAGVSQSPSNKVTEKGKDVELRCDPISGHTALYWYRQSLGQGLEFLIYFQGNSAPDKSGLPSDRFSAERTGGSVSTLTIQRTQQEDSAVYLCASSARVQDYEQYFGPGTRLTVT.

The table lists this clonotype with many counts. This CDR3 reads CSARFPGLAGGEQYF. CDR3 in DNA: TGCAGTGCTAGGTTTCCGGGACTAGCGGGAGGCGAGCAGTACTTC. The chain recombines TRBV20-1 with TRBJ2-7, with 15 bases fitting TRBD2. J gave up 6 bases and V 3 bases, and 6 bases lay outside the gene matches. The CDR3 consists of 15 residues. The germline CDR1 and CDR2 sequences are DFQATT and SNEGSKA (reference sequence).

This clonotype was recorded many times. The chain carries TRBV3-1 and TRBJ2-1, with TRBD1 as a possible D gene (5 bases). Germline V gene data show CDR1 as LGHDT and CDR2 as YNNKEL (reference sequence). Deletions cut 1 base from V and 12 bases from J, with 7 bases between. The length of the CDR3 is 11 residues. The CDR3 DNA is TGTGCCAGCAGCCAAGGGGGCCGGCAGTTCTTC. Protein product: CASSQGGRQFF.

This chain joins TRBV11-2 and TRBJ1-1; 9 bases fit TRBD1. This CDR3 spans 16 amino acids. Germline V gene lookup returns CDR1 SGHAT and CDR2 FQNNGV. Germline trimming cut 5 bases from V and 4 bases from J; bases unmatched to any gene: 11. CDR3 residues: CASSISSGQGLTEAFF. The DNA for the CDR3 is TGTGCCAGCAGCATTTCTAGCGGACAGGGGCTCACTGAAGCTTTCTTT.

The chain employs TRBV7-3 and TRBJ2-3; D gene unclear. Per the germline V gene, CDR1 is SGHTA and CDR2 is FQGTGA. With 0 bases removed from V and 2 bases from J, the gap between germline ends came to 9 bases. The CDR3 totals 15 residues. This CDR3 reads CASSLTGLNTDTQYF. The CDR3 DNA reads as TGTGCCAGCAGCTTAACCGGCCTCAACACAGATACGCAGTATTTT.

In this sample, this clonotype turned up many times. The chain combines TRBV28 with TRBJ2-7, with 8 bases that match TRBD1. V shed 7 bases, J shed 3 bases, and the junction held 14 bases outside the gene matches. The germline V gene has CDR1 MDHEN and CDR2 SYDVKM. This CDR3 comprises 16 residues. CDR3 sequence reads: CASTGRDRRLDYEQYF. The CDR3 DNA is TGTGCCAGCACCGGTCGGGACAGGCGATTAGACTACGAGCAGTACTTC.

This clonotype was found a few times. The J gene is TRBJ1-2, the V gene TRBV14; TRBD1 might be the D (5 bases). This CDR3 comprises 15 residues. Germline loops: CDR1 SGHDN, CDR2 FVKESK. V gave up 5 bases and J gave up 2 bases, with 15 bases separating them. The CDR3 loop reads CASSVRPGLNYGYTF. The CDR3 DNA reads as TGTGCCAGCAGCGTTCGACCGGGACTCAACTATGGCTACACCTTC.

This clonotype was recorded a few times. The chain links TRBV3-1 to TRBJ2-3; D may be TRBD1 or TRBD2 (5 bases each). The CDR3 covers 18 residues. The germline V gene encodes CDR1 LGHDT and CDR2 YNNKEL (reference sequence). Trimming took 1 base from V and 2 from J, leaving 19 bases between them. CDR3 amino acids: CASSQGIGAGTSTDTQYF. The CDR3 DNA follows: TGTGCCAGCAGCCAAGGAATCGGGGCAGGTACTTCCACAGATACGCAGTATTTT.

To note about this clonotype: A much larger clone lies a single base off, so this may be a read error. The CDR3 here is CSSSQIGNQPQHF. CDR3 DNA: TGTTCCAGCAGCCAGATTGGAAATCAGCCCCAGCATTTT. The V gene is TRBV7-9, the J gene TRBJ1-5; no clear D gene. Germline CDR1 is SEHNR and CDR2 is FQNEAQ (reference sequence). The CDR3 covers 13 residues.

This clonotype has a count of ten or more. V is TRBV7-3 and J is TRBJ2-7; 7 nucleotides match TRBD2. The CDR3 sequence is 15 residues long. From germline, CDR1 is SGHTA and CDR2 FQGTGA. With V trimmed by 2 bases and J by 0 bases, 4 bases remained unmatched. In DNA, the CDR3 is TGTGCCAGCAGCTTAGGAGCGGGGCTCTCCTACGAGCAGTACTTC. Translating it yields CASSLGAGLSYEQYF.

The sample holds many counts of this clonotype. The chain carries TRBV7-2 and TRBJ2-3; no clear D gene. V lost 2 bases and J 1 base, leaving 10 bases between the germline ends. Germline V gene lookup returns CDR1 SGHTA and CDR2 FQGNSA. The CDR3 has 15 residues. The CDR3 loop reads CASSLRFMGTDTQYF. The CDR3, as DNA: TGTGCCAGCAGCTTAAGGTTTATGGGCACAGATACGCAGTATTTT.

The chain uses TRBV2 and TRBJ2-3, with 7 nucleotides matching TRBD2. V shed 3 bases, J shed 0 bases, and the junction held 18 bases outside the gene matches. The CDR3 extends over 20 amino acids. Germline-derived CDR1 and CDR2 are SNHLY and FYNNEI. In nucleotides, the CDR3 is TGTGCCAGCAGTGAGAGACCTAAGCGGGACGCAGCTTCTAGCACAGATACGCAGTATTTT. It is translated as CASSERPKRDAASSTDTQYF.

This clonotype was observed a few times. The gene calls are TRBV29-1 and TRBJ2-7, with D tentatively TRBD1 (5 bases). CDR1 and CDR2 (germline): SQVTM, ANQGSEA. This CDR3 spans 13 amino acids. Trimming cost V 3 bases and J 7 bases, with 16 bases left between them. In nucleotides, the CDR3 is TGCAGCGTTGACACAGGTTGGGGTGGAGAGCAGTACTTC. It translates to CSVDTGWGGEQYF.

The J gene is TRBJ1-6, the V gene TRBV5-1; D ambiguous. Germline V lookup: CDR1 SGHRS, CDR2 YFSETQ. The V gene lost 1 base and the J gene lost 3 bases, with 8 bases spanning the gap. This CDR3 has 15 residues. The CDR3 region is CASSLQRHYNSPLHF. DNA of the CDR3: TGCGCCAGCAGCTTGCAGAGACACTATAATTCACCCCTCCACTTT.

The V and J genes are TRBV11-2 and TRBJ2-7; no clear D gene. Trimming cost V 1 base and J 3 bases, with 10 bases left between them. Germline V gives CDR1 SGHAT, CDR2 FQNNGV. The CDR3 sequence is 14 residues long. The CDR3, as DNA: TGTGCCAGCAGCTTAGTCGGTGAATACTACGAGCAGTACTTC. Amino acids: CASSLVGEYYEQYF. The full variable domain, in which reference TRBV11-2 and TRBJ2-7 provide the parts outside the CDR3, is EAGVAQSPRYKIIEKRQSVAFWCNPISGHATLYWYQQILGQGPKLLIQFQNNGVVDDSQLPKDRFSAERLKGVDSTLKIQPAKLEDSAVYLCASSLVGEYYEQYFGPGTRLTVT.

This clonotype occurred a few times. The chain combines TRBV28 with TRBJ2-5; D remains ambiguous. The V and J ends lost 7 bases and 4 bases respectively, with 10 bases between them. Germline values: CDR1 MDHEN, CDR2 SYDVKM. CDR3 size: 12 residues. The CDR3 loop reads CASIRARETQYF. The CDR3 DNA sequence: TGTGCCAGCATACGGGCGCGAGAGACCCAGTACTTC.

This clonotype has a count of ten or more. The CDR3 is CSARSGGPNTGELFF. The DNA for the CDR3 is TGCAGTGCTAGATCCGGGGGACCGAACACCGGGGAGCTGTTTTTT. J is TRBJ2-2 and V is TRBV20-1; TRBD2 might be the D (6 bases). Germline V gene data show CDR1 as DFQATT and CDR2 as SNEGSKA (reference sequence). The ends were cut back, 2 bases at V and 0 bases at J, with 10 bases in the middle. This CDR3 spans 15 amino acids.

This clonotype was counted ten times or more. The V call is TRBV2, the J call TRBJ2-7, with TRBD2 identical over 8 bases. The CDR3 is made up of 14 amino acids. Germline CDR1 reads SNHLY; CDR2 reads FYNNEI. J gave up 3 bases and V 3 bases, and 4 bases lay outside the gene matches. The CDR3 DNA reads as TGTGCCAGCAGTGAGACTAGCGCATACTACGAGCAGTACTTC. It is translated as CASSETSAYYEQYF.